This T cell receptor (beta chain) originates from a study of cytomegalovirus exposure and HLA in healthy donors. Overall study: A prior analysis found 95 million to 140 million unique TCR beta sequences from about 179 million T cells.

On this clone itself: Its target is unknown.

60 Vbeta and 13 Jbeta primers were used in PCR. This table comes from immunoSEQ multiplex PCR, and its TCRdb copy is limited to in-frame clones, with some not included. The sample includes about 130,000 clones, 73% of them seen just once. Study-wide points: An assumption of roughly uniform sequencing depth across donors underlay the presence/absence analyses. Reported findings show TCR beta sequences accurately forecast HLA-A and HLA-B alleles in most subjects.

The sample consisted of PBMCs. This receptor was obtained from a man in his 60s in good health and CMV-seropositive.

The CDR3 spells CASSATGALTNTEAFF. CDR3 sequence (DNA): TGTGCCAGCAGTGCCACAGGGGCCCTGACTAACACTGAAGCTTTCTTT. This chain links TRBV25-1 with TRBJ1-1; 7 positions match TRBD1. The V gene's germline CDR1 is MGHDK and CDR2 SYGVNS. The CDR3 contains 16 residues. The V and J ends lost 4 bases and 2 bases, in that order; junction bases with no gene match: 10. Full variable domain (outside the CDR3, taken from reference TRBV25-1 and TRBJ1-1): EADIYQTPRYLVIGTGKKITLECSQTMGHDKMYWYQQDPGMELHLIHYSYGVNSTEKGDLSSESTVSRIRTEHFPLTLESARPSHTSQYLCASSATGALTNTEAFFGQGTRLTVV.